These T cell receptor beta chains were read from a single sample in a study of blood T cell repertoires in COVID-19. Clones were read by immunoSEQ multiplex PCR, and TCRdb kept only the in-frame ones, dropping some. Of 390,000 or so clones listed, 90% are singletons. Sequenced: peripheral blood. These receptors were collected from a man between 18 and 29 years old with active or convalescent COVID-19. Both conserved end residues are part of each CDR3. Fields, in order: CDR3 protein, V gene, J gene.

CDR3 protein: CSASSQGLVSPLHF
V gene: TRBV20-1
J gene: TRBJ1-6

CDR3 protein: CASSLSLDRSSYEQYF
V gene: TRBV11-2
J gene: TRBJ2-7

CDR3 protein: CASSFPGGYSNQPQHF
V gene: TRBV28
J gene: TRBJ1-5

CDR3 protein: CASSLRFTGSGANVLTF
V gene: TRBV3-1/TRBV3-2
J gene: TRBJ2-6

CDR3 protein: CASSLPSPRNYNEQFF
V gene: TRBV5-5
J gene: TRBJ2-1

CDR3 protein: CASSIGGVGGTEAFF
V gene: TRBV19
J gene: TRBJ1-1

CDR3 protein: CASSSHYEQYF
V gene: TRBV6-2/TRBV6-3
J gene: TRBJ2-7

CDR3 protein: CASSGSDLNTGELFF
V gene: TRBV25-1
J gene: TRBJ2-2

CDR3 protein: CASGAGVNQPQHF
V gene: TRBV7-6
J gene: TRBJ1-5

CDR3 protein: CAISGTASYEQYF
V gene: TRBV10-3
J gene: TRBJ2-7

CDR3 protein: CASSVGGVRMNTEAFF
V gene: TRBV9
J gene: TRBJ1-1

CDR3 protein: CASSPTENNYGYTF
V gene: TRBV5-6
J gene: TRBJ1-2

CDR3 protein: CASSLGGGVGGNTEAFF
V gene: TRBV19
J gene: TRBJ1-1

CDR3 protein: CASSSKTGSKNTGELFF
V gene: TRBV11-3
J gene: TRBJ2-2